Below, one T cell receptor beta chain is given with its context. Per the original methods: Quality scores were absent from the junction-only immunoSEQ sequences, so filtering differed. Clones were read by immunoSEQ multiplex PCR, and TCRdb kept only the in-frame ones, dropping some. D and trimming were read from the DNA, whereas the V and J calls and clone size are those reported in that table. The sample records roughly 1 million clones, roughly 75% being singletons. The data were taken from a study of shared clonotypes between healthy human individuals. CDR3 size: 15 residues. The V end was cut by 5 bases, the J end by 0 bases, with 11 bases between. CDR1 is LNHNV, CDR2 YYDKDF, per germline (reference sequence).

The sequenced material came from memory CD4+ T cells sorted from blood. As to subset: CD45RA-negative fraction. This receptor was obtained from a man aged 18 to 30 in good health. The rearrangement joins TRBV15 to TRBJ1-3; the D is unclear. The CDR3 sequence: CATSPGSSSGNTIYF. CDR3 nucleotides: TGTGCCACCAGCCCGGGCTCCAGCTCTGGAAACACCATATATTTT.